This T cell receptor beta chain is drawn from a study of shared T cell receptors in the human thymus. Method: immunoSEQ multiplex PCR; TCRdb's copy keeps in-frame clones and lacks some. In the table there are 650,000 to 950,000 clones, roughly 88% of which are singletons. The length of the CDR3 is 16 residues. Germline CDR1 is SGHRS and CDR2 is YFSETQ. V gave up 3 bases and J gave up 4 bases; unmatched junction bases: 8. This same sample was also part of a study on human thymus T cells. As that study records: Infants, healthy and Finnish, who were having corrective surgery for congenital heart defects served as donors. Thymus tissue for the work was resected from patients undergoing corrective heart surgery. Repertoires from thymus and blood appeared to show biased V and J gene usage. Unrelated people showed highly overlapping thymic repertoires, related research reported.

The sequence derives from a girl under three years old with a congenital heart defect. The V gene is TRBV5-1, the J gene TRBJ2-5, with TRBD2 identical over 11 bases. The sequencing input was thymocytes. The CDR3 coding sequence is TGCGCCAGCAGCTCACAACTAGCGGGGGAGGGAGAGACCCAGTACTTC. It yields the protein CASSSQLAGEGETQYF.